This T cell receptor (beta chain) was documented in a study of vaccination and CD4 T cells after COVID-19. The assay that was used to sequence DNA from cultured CD4+ T cells was the Oncomine TCR Beta short-read assay. Using its own MiXCR run on the PCR reads, TCRdb lists one record per CDR3 protein. The data show 8,900 or so distinct CDR3 sequences, approximately 31% seen once. Specified treatment: roughly 11-day PBMC culture with coronavirus spike peptide pools or control peptides (ViraFEST assay). One should note that the unexposed donor's CD4+ T cells were collected before the COVID-19 pandemic (2011-2018). In regard to this clonotype: Its antigen is still unknown.

The V end lost 3 bases, the J end lost 1 base, and 6 bases lay between the germline ends. CDR3 length equals 13 residues. CDR1 is SSHAT, CDR2 FNYEAQ, per germline (reference sequence). The V gene is TRBV7-7, the J gene TRBJ2-5, with D perhaps being TRBD1 or TRBD2 (5 bases each). The TCR originated in a human donor in good health. The sequenced sample consisted of CD4+ T cells from blood, cultured in vitro. The CDR3 DNA reads as TGTGCCAGCAGCTTGGGGGTCCAAGAGACCCAGTACTTC. Its protein product is CASSLGVQETQYF.